This TCR beta chain was captured by sequencing in a study of Tregs in tolerant kidney transplant recipients (dated by TCRdb to between 2017 and 2020). Context from the whole study: The transplants used related donors along with nonmyeloablative bone marrow transplantation, and in the human trials mixed chimerism was transient. The study used TCRbeta sequencing to identify donor-specific regulatory T cells before combined kidney and bone marrow transplantation, then tracked those cells after transplant. What the research found in general, with its limitations: The study was constrained by small patient numbers, and validation of the findings is required in larger populations and under other immunosuppression protocols. Biological reproducibility was not directly assessed, although technical replication error appeared to be minimal. Because the PCR primers were changed over time for some patients, nucleotide-level comparison could not be performed across the samples from those patients. In tolerant patients, the expansion of donor-specific Tregs was greater than global Treg expansion, suggesting that the expansion was antigen-driven rather than nonspecific. The most biologically relevant and donor-specific TCRbeta repertoire appeared to be identified by expanding Tregs with activated donor B cells.

About this clone: Its antigen has not been determined. The input lacks base qualities; no much larger clone sits a single base away.

This specimen's time point label, per the study, means: blood sample drawn before combined kidney and bone marrow transplant. Thawed PBMCs were FACS-sorted into unstimulated Tregs (CD4+CD25+CD127-), CD4+ non-Tregs (CD4+CD25-), CD4 cells and CD8 cells. Prior to Treg sorting, thawed PBMCs were rested overnight at 37 degrees C with around 210 IU/ml IL-2. The patients were a few recipients of combined kidney and bone marrow transplants from the ITN036ST trial, and samples were available only from these trial subjects. Healthy control blood was processed to PBMCs by Ficoll density gradient and cryopreserved, and patient PBMCs were collected before and after transplant. For TCRbeta CDR3 sequencing, genomic DNA from the sorted cells was extracted using the QIAGEN DNeasy Blood and Tissue Kit. Through immunoSEQ, high-throughput TCRbeta CDR3 sequencing was done commercially, including PCR amplification with internal controls and bias correction. In the paper's pipeline: Unique productive TCRbeta sequences were defined by CDR3 nucleotide sequence where primers matched, and otherwise by CDR3 amino acid sequence together with Vbeta and Jbeta genes. To correct for sorting error, sequences found in more than one sorted population at a frequency ratio of 2:1 or less were discarded, and the remaining shared sequences were assigned to the population with the higher frequency. Sequences were defined as donor-reactive when expanded at least 5-fold in CFSE-low cells versus unstimulated cells and present at a frequency of at least 0.01% in CFSE-low cells. Repertoire divergence was quantified by Jensen-Shannon divergence calculated from the top 100 TCRbeta sequences ranked by frequency. For samples with multiple sequencing runs, sorting error was corrected in each run separately before the runs were combined. This immuneACCESS table, as held by TCRdb, lists in-frame sequences with V and J called but not all clones. Of the missing ones, under half trace to an unresolved V gene in checked studies; the others have no known cause. V and J calls and clone size are those listed in that table; D and trimming were worked out from the DNA. This sample gives 50,000 to 75,000 clones in total; approximately 83% of them show up just once. 2% to 2.5% of the sample comes from the top ten.

The CDR3 spans 15 residues, from the cysteine through the phenylalanine. The CDR3 DNA has 45 bases and is translated from base 1. CDR1 and CDR2 (LNHNV, YYDKDF) derive from the germline V gene (reference sequence). V trim: 3 bases; J trim: 4 bases; unmatched bases: 4. The sequence links TRBV15 to TRBJ2-3; the central 10 bases match TRBD2. The specimen was Tregs from blood, collected before the transplant. The receptor was derived from a human donor who received a combined kidney and bone marrow transplant. DNA sequence: TGTGCCACCAGCAGGTGGAGCGGGGGGGCAGATACGCAGTATTTT. This sequence encodes CATSRWSGGADTQYF.